A single T cell receptor (beta chain) is shown here with its context. It has no known antigen specificity. Within one base of it there is no much larger clone, and no base qualities were kept. Trimming takes 0 bases off V and 4 bases off J; junction bases not matched to a gene: 8. CDR1 and CDR2 are drawn from the germline V gene: MGHDK, SYGVNS. The cysteine opens and the phenylalanine closes a CDR3 of 18 amino acids. Left in the record is the CDR3 DNA by itself, 54 bases read in frame from the first base. The sample comes from a study of T cell responses to AZD1222 COVID-19 vaccine (dated by TCRdb to the early 2020s). Regarding the complete study: A total of around 240 trial participants underwent TCR sequencing, of whom about 210 had received two doses of AZD1222 and some 25 had received two doses of the MenACWY control vaccine. Trial participants were enrolled into age subgroups of 18-55, 56-69 and 70-plus years, which contained about 160, 30 and 59 TCR-sequenced participants, respectively.

Reading the label with the study, this specimen's time point is: about 28 days (+/-7) after the second vaccine dose. Because spike-specific TCR depth and breadth did not differ between the two schedules, AZD1222 recipients who got a second dose at roughly 4 weeks were pooled with those who got a second dose at roughly 12 weeks. Vaccinee samples were obtained from the UK trials COV001 and COV002, which included a single-blind randomized controlled phase 2/3 trial of AZD1222 (ChAdOx1 nCoV-19) in healthy adults. Trial participant PBMC samples were collected at day 0 and day 28 after the second dose for TCRbeta chain sequencing. Broader findings and caveats from the paper: Reportedly, almost half of the unique spike-specific TCRs recognized epitopes lying outside the regions that are mutated in the B.1.351 and B.1.1.7 variants. The vaccine-associated CD4 TCRs covered the entire spike protein, and the dominant responses fell in regions 160-218 and 743-854. Conclusions about previously exposed vaccinees are limited because only six or seven AZD1222 recipients were SARS-CoV-2 seropositive at baseline. Most participants were white British and females outnumbered males, and the authors suggested that clonal diversity may have been underestimated. After two AZD1222 doses, both the breadth and the depth of spike-specific TCRs were significantly higher than at day 0 and than in MenACWY recipients. Because no day 14 peak-response samples were available, repertoires were characterized only after the peak T cell response. In the small 56-69-year group, the increase in depth fell short of significance, most likely because of low power.

The CDR3 regions of human TCRbeta chains were subjected to immunosequencing. The original methods were these. TCRs in the repertoires were matched against a reference library of SARS-CoV-2-specific TCRs that had been generated with the MIRA antigen-specificity platform. Breadth meant the fraction of unique TCRs that were SARS-CoV-2-associated, whereas depth meant the fraction of total T cells that were SARS-CoV-2-associated. Using the MIRA data, each spike-specific TCR was mapped to the spike region that the TCR reacts to and placed in a CD4 or CD8 class. Log10-transformed breadth and depth values were compared by one-way ANOVA with Sidak's multiple comparisons tests. This immuneACCESS table, as held by TCRdb, lists in-frame sequences with V and J called but not all clones. Of the missing ones, under half trace to an unresolved V gene in checked studies; the others have no known cause. For V, J and clone size, that table is used; D and trimming come from the DNA. Within this sample are roughly 130,000 clones, with about 90% of them counted one time only. The ten largest account for over 4% of the sample.

The receptor was derived from an adult who received the AZD1222 COVID-19 vaccine. Sequencing used peripheral blood, obtained 28 days after the second AZD1222 dose. The V and J genes are TRBV25-1 and TRBJ2-1, with 11 bases aligning to TRBD2. The DNA is TGTGCCAGCAGTGAATATAGCGGGAGGGCGGGAAGTTACAATGAGCAGTTCTTC. The resulting protein is CASSEYSGRAGSYNEQFF.